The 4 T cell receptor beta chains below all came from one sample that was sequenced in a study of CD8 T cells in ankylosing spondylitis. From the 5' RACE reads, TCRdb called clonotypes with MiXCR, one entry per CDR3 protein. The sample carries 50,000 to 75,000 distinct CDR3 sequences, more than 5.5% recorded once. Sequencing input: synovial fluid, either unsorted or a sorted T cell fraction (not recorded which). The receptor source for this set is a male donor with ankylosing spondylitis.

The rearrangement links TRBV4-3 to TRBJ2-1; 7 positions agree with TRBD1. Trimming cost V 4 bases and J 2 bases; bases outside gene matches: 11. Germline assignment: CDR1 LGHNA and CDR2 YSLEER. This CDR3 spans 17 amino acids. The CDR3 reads CASSRDGTAQTYNEQFF. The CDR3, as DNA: TGCGCCAGCAGCCGGGACGGGACAGCCCAGACCTACAATGAGCAGTTCTTC.

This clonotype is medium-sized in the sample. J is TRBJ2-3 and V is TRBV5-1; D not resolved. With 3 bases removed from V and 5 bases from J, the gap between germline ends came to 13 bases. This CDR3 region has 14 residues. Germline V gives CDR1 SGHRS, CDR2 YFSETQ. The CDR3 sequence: CASSSAAGRDTQYF. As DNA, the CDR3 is TGCGCCAGCAGCTCCGCGGCCGGGCGAGATACGCAGTATTTT.

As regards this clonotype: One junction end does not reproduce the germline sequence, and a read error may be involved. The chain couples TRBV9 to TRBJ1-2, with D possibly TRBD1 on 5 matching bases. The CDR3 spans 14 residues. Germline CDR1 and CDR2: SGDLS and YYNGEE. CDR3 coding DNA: TGTGCCAGCAGCGTTAACACCCGGGACCCAAAAATCAGTTTC. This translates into CASSVNTRDPKISF.

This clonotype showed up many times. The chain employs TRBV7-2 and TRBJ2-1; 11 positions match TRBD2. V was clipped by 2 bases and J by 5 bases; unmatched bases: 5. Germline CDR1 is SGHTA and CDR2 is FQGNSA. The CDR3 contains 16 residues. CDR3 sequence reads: CASSLNSGRANNEQFF. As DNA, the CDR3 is TGTGCCAGCAGCTTAAATAGCGGGAGGGCCAACAATGAGCAGTTCTTC.